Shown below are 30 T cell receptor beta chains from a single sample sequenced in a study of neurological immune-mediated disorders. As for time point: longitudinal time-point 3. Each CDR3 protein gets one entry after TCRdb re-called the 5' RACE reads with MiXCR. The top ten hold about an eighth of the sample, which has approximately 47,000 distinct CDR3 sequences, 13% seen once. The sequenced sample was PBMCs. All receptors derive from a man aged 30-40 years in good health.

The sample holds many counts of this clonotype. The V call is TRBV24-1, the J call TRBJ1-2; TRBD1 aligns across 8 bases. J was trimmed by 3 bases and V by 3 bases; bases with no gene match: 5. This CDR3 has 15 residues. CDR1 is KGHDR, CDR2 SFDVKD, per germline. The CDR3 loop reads CATSDTETGDYGYTF. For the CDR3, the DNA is TGTGCCACCAGTGATACCGAGACAGGGGACTATGGCTACACCTTC.

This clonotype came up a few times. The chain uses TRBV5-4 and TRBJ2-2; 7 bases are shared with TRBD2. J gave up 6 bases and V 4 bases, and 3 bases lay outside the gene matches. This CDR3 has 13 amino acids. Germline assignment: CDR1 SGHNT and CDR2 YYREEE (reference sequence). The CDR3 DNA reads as TGTGCCAGCAGCGCCGGACTAGCCGGGGAGCTGTTTTTT. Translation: CASSAGLAGELFF.

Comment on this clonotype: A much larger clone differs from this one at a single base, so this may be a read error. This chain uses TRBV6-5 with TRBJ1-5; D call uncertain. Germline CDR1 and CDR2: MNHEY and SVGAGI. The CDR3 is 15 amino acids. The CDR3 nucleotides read TGTGCCAGCAGTTACTCGAGGACCGCAAATCAGACCCAGCATTTT. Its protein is CASSYSRTANQTQHF.

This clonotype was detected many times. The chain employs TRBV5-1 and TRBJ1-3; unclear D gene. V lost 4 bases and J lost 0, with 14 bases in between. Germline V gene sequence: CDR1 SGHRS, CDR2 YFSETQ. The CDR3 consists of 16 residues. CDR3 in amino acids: CASSRDVATSGNTIYF. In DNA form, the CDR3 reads TGCGCCAGCAGCCGCGACGTCGCCACCTCTGGAAACACCATATATTTT.

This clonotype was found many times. CDR3 bases: TGCGCCAGCAGCCTACTAGCGGGAACCACCGGGGAGCTGTTTTTT. Encoded protein: CASSLLAGTTGELFF. The V gene is TRBV5-1, the J gene TRBJ2-2, with TRBD2 matching 10 bases. V lost 4 bases to trimming and J lost 4 bases; unmatched junction nucleotides: 4. The CDR3 contains 15 residues. Germline values: CDR1 SGHRS, CDR2 YFSETQ.

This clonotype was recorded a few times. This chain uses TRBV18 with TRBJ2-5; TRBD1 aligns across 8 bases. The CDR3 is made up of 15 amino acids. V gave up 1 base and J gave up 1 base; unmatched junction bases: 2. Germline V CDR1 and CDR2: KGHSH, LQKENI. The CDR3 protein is CASSPLGQVQETQYF. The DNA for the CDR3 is TGTGCCAGCTCACCACTGGGACAGGTCCAAGAGACCCAGTACTTC.

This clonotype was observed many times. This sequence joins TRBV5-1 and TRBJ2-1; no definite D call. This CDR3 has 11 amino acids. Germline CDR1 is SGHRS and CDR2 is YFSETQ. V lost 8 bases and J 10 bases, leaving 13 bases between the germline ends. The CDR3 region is CASERNGEQFF. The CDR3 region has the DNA TGCGCCAGTGAACGGAATGGCGAGCAGTTCTTC.

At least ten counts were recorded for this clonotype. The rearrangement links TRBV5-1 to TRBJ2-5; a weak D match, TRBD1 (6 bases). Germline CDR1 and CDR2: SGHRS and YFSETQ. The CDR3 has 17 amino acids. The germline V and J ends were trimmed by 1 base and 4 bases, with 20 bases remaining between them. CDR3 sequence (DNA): TGCGCCAGCAGCTTGAGTAAACAGGGTAACTTGGGAGAGACCCAGTACTTC. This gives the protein CASSLSKQGNLGETQYF. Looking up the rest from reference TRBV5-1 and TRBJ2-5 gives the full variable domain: KAGVTQTPRYLIKTRGQQVTLSCSPISGHRSVSWYQQTPGQGLQFLFEYFSETQRNKGNFPGRFSGRQFSNSRSEMNVSTLELGDSALYLCASSLSKQGNLGETQYFGPGTRLLVL.

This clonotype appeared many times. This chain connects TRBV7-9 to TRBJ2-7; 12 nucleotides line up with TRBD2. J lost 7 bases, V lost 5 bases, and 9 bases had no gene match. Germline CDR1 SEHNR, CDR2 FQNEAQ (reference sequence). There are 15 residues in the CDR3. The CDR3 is CASSPRLAGDSEQYF. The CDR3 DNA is TGTGCCAGCAGCCCACGACTAGCGGGAGATTCTGAGCAGTACTTC.

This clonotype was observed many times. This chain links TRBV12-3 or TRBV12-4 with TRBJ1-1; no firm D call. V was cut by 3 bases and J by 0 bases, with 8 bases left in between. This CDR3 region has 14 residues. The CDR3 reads CASSFGEMNTEAFF. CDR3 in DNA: TGTGCCAGCAGTTTCGGGGAAATGAACACTGAAGCTTTCTTT.

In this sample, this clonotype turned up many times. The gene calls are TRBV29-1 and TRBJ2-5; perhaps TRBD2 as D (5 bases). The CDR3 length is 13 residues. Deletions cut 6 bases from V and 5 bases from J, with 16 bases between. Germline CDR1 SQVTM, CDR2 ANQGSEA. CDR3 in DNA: TGCAGCGTCCATGCGGGTGGAGAGGAGACCCAGTACTTC. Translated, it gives CSVHAGGEETQYF.

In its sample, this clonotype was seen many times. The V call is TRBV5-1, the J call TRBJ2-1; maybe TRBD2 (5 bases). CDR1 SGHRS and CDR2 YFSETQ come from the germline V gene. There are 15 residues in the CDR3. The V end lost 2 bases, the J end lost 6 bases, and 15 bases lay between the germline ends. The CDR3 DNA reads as TGCGCCAGCAGCTTCTCGCCGGGGAGTATCAATGAGCAGTTCTTC. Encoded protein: CASSFSPGSINEQFF.

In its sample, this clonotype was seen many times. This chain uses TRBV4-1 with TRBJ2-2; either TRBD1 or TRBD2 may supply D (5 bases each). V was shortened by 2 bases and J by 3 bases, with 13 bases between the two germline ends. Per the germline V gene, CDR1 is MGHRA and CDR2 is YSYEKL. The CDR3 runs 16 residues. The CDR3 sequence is CASSQPPSGHTGELFF. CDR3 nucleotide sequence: TGCGCCAGCAGCCAACCCCCGTCGGGGCACACCGGGGAGCTGTTTTTT.

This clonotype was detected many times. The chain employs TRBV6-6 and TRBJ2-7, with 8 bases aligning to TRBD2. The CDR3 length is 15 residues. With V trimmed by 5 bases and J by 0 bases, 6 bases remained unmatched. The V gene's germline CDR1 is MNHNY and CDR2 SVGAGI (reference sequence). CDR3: CASSGRLASSYEQYF. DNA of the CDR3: TGTGCCAGCAGTGGACGACTAGCGAGCTCCTACGAGCAGTACTTC.

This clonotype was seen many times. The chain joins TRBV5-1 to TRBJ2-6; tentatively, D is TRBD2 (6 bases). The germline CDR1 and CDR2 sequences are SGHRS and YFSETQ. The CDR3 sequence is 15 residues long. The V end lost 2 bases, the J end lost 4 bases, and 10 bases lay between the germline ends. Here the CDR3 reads CASSFSGRGANVLTF. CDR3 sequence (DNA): TGCGCCAGCAGCTTTTCTGGGAGGGGGGCCAACGTCCTGACTTTC.

The CDR3 DNA reads as TGTGCCAGCAGCGTTCCCGTTTCGGCAGGGGCCAACGTCCTGACTTTC. Its translation: CASSVPVSAGANVLTF. This chain links TRBV5-6 with TRBJ2-6; no definite D call. The CDR3 runs 16 residues. Trimming removed 4 bases from V and 4 bases from J, with 15 bases in between. CDR1 is SGHDT, CDR2 YYEEEE, per germline.

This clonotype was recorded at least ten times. CDR3 DNA: TGTGCCAGCAGCTTAGAAGGTTCCTTCGATGAGCAGTTCTTC. It is translated as CASSLEGSFDEQFF. This chain links TRBV11-1 with TRBJ2-1; no firm D call. The CDR3 runs to 14 residues. The ends were cut back, 1 base at V and 8 bases at J, with 12 bases in the middle. Looked up from germline, CDR1 is SGHAT and CDR2 is FQDESV (reference sequence).

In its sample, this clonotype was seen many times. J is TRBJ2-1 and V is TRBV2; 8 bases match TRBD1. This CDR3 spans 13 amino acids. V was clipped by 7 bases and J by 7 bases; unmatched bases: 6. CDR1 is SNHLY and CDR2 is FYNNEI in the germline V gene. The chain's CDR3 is CASNQDRVNEQFF. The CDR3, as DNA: TGTGCCAGCAACCAGGACAGGGTGAATGAGCAGTTCTTC.

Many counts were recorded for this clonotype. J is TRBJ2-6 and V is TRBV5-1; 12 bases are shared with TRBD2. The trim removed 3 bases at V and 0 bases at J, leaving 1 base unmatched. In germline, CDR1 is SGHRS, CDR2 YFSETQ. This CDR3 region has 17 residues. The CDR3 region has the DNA TGCGCCAGCAGCTGGACTAGCGGGGACTCTGGGGCCAACGTCCTGACTTTC. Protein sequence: CASSWTSGDSGANVLTF.

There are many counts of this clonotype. For the CDR3, the DNA is TGTGCCAGCAGCCCGAACTTAGCCAAAAACATTCAGTACTTC. Its translation is CASSPNLAKNIQYF. J is TRBJ2-4 and V is TRBV5-6; unclear D gene. Trimming removed 4 bases from V and 0 bases from J, with 8 bases in between. Germline loops: CDR1 SGHDT, CDR2 YYEEEE. The CDR3 extends over 14 amino acids.

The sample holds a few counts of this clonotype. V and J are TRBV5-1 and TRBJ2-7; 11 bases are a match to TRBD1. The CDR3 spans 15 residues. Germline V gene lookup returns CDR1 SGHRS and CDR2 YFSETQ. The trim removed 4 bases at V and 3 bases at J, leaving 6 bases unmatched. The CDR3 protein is CASSGRDRGGYEQYF. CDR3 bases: TGCGCCAGCAGCGGCCGGGACAGGGGGGGCTACGAGCAGTACTTC.

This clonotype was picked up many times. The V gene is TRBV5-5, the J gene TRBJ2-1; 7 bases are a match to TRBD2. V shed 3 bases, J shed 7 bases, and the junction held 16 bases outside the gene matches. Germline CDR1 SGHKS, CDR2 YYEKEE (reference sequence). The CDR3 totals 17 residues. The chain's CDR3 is CASSSRVAGVGRNEQFF. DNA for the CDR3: TGTGCCAGCAGCTCCCGGGTGGCGGGAGTAGGGAGGAATGAGCAGTTCTTC.

CDR3 protein: CASIPGTGWRLYNGYTF. CDR3 nucleotides: TGTGCCAGTATTCCTGGGACAGGGTGGAGACTTTACAATGGCTACACCTTC. V gene TRBV6-1 combines with J gene TRBJ1-2; 9 nucleotides match TRBD1. J was trimmed by 6 bases and V by 9 bases; bases with no gene match: 20. This CDR3 region has 17 residues. Germline V gene data show CDR1 as MNHNS and CDR2 as SASEGT.

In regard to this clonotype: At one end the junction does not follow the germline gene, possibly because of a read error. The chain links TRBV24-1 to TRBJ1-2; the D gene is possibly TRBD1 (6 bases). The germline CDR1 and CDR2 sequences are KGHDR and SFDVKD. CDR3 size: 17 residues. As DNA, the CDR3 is TGTACCACCAGGGGTGAAGGGGAATCAGGGAGATTAGGTGGCTACACCTTC. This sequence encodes CTTRGEGESGRLGGYTF.

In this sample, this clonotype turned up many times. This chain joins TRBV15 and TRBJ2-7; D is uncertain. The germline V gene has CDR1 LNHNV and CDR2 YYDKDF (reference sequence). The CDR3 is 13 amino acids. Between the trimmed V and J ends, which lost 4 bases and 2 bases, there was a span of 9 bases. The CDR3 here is CATSKDVTYEQYF. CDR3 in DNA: TGTGCCACCAGCAAGGACGTCACCTACGAGCAGTACTTC.

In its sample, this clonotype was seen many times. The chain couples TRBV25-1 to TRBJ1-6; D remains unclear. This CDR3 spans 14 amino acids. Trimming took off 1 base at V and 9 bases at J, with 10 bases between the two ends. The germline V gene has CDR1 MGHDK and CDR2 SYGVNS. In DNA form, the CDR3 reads TGTGCCAGCAGTGAATCCCCTCCAGGTTCACCCCTCCACTTT. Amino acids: CASSESPPGSPLHF.

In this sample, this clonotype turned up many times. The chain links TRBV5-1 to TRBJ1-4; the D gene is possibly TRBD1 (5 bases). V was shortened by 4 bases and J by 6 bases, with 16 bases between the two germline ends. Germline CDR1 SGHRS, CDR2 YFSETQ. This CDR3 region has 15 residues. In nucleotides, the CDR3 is TGCGCCAGCAGCGGAACCGGGACTGGTGATGAAAAACTGTTTTTT. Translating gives CASSGTGTGDEKLFF.

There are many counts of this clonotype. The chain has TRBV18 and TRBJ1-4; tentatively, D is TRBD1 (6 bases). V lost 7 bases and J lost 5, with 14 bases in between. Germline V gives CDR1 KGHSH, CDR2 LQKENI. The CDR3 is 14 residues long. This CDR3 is CASWSGTLNEKLFF. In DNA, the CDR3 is TGTGCCAGCTGGTCCGGGACACTCAATGAAAAACTGTTTTTT.

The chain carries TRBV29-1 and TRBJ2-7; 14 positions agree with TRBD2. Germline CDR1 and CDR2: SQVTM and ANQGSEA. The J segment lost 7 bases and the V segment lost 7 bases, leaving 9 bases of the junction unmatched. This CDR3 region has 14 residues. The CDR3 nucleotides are TGCAGCGCCACGACTAGCGGGAGGGCCGGAGAGCAGTACTTC. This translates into CSATTSGRAGEQYF.

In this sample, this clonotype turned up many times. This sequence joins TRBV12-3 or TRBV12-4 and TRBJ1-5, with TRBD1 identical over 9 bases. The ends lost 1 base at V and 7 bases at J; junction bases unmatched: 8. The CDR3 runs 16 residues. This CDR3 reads CASSLGAGQGSQPQHF. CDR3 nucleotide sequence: TGTGCCAGCAGTTTAGGGGCGGGACAGGGTTCCCAGCCCCAGCATTTT.